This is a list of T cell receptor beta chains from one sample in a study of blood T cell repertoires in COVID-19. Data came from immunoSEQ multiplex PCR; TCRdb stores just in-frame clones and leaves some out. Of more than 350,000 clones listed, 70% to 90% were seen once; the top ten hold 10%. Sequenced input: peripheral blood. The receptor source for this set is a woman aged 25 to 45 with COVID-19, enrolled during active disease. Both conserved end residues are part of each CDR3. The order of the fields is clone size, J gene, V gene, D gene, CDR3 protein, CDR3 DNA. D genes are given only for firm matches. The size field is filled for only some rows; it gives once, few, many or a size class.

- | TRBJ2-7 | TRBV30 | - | CAWSVRTDGEQYF | TGTGCCTGGAGTGTAAGGACAGACGGCGAGCAGTACTTC
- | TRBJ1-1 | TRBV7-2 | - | CASSLVGSGKAFF | TGTGCCAGCAGCTTAGTGGGATCAGGGAAAGCTTTCTTT
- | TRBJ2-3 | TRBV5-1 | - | CASSRQTGGTDTQYF | TGCGCCAGCAGCCGGCAGACAGGAGGCACAGATACGCAGTATTTT
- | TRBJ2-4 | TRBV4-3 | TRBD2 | CASSQGTSVQNIQYF | TGCGCCAGCAGCCAAGGGACTAGCGTTCAAAACATTCAGTACTTC
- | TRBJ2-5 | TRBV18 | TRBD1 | CASSFSGTGGSETQYF | TGTGCCAGCTCATTTTCCGGGACAGGGGGCTCGGAGACCCAGTACTTC
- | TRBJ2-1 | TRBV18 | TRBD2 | CASSPGGRGSYNEQFF | TGTGCCAGCTCACCGGGCGGGAGGGGGTCCTACAATGAGCAGTTCTTC
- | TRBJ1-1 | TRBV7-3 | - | CASSPAGENTEAFF | TGTGCCAGCAGCCCAGCGGGGGAGAACACTGAAGCTTTCTTT
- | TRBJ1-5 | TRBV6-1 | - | CASSEVLRDQPQHF | TGTGCCAGCAGTGAAGTTCTCAGGGATCAGCCCCAGCATTTT
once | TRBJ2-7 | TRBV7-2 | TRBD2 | CASSPSTSGSPYEQYF | TGTGCCAGCAGCCCATCGACTAGCGGGAGCCCCTACGAGCAGTACTTC
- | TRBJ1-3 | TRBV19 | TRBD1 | CASKRGQGNAGNTIYF | TGTGCCAGTAAAAGGGGACAGGGAAATGCTGGAAACACCATATATTTT
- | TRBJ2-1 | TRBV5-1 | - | CASSLSGVVSNEQFF | TGCGCCAGCAGCTTATCCGGGGTTGTGTCAAATGAGCAGTTCTTC
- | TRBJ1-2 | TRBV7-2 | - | CASSLVSSYGYTF | TGTGCCAGCAGCTTAGTATCCAGTTATGGCTACACCTTC
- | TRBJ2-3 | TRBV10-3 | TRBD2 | CAISESLAGSADTQYF | TGTGCCATCAGTGAGTCTCTAGCGGGGTCCGCAGATACGCAGTATTTT
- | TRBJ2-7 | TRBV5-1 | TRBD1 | CASSRLLGQVEQYF | TGCGCCAGCAGCCGTCTCCTAGGACAGGTCGAGCAGTACTTC
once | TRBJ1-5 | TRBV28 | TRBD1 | CASRGQGSPSGQPQHF | TGTGCCAGCAGGGGACAGGGCTCCCCTTCGGGGCAGCCCCAGCATTTT
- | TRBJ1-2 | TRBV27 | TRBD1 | CASSNRRDSPYGYTF | TGTGCCAGCAGCAACCGCCGGGACAGCCCCTATGGCTACACCTTC
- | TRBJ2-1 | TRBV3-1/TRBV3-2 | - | CASSQASGTPYNEQFF | TGTGCCAGCAGCCAAGCCTCCGGGACACCTTACAATGAGCAGTTCTTC
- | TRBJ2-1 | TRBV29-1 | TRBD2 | CSVELAGNNEQFF | TGCAGCGTTGAATTAGCGGGGAACAATGAGCAGTTCTTC
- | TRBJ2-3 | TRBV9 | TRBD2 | CASSAYPHASGSTDTQYF | TGTGCCAGCAGCGCGTATCCCCACGCTAGCGGGAGTACAGATACGCAGTATTTT
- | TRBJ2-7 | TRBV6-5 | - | CASRPIARSYEQYF | TGTGCCAGCAGACCTATAGCGAGGTCCTACGAGCAGTACTTC
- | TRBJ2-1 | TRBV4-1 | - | CASSQPAGSSRRNNEQFF | TGCGCCAGCAGCCAACCCGCCGGGTCCTCCCGTCGGAACAATGAGCAGTTCTTC
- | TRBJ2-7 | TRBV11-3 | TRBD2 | CASSLGTSLPAQYF | TGTGCCAGCAGCTTAGGGACTAGCCTCCCGGCGCAGTACTTC
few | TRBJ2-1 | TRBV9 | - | CASSVWTAWDEQFF | TGTGCCAGCAGCGTATGGACAGCCTGGGATGAGCAGTTCTTC
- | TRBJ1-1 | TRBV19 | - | CASRSRGMNTEAFF | TGTGCCAGTAGATCCCGCGGGATGAACACTGAAGCTTTCTTT
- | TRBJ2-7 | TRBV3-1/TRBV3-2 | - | CASSPPGADFSYEQYF | TGTGCCAGCAGCCCCCCGGGTGCGGACTTCTCCTACGAGCAGTACTTC
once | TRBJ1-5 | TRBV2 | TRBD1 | CASSESAGGYQPQHF | TGTGCCAGCAGTGAATCCGCAGGGGGCTATCAGCCCCAGCATTTT
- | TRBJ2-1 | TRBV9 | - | CASSVAVGGGNEQFF | TGTGCCAGCAGCGTAGCAGTGGGAGGAGGCAATGAGCAGTTCTTC
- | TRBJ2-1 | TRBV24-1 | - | CATSRGAYNEQFF | TGTGCCACGTCTAGGGGTGCCTACAATGAGCAGTTCTTC
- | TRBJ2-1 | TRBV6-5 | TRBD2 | CASSYSGTSDDNEQFF | TGTGCCAGCAGTTACTCGGGGACTAGCGATGACAATGAGCAGTTCTTC
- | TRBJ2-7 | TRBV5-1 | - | CASKLVRGAYEQYF | TGCGCCAGCAAGTTGGTCCGAGGAGCCTACGAGCAGTACTTC
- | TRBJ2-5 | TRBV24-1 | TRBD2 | CATSDRSRGGVETQYF | TGTGCCACCAGTGATAGGAGCCGGGGGGGAGTGGAGACCCAGTACTTC
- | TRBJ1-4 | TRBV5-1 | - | CASSDVEGGVEEKLFF | TGCGCCAGCAGCGACGTGGAAGGAGGGGTAGAGGAAAAACTGTTTTTT
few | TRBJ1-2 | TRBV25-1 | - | CASSRGGAYGYTF | TGTGCCAGCAGTAGAGGGGGGGCCTATGGCTACACCTTC
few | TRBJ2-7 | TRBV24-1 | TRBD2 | CATSDSGTPSGSYEQYF | TGTGCCACCAGTGATTCCGGGACCCCCAGCGGGAGTTACGAGCAGTACTTC
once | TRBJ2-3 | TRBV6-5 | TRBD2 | CASSYRSGRPADTQYF | TGTGCCAGCAGTTACCGTAGCGGGAGGCCAGCAGATACGCAGTATTTT
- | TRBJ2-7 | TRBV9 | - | CASSVAQGRYEQYF | TGTGCCAGCAGCGTAGCTCAGGGTCGGTACGAGCAGTACTTC
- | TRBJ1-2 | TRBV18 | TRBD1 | CASSPTGNEGYGYTF | TGTGCCAGCTCACCGACAGGGAATGAGGGCTATGGCTACACCTTC
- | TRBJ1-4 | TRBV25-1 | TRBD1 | CASSTQGASSEKLFF | TGTGCCAGCAGTACTCAGGGGGCGTCTTCTGAAAAACTGTTTTTT
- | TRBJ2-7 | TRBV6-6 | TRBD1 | CASRDREYEQYF | TGTGCCAGCCGGGACAGAGAATACGAGCAGTACTTC
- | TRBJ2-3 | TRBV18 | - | CASSPQVRTTTDTQYF | TGTGCCAGCTCACCACAGGTTAGGACTACCACAGATACGCAGTATTTT
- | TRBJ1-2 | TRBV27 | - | CASRIQAGATYGYTF | TGTGCCAGCAGGATTCAGGCAGGGGCCACCTATGGCTACACCTTC
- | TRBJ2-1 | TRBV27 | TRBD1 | CASSPGTGFNEQFF | TGTGCCAGCAGTCCCGGGACAGGGTTCAATGAGCAGTTCTTC
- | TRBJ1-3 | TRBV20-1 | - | CSASLTQGGNTIYF | TGCAGTGCTAGTCTGACTCAGGGTGGAAACACCATATATTTT
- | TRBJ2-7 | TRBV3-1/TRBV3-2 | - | CASSLAGGQYF | TGTGCCAGCAGCCTCGCGGGTGGGCAGTACTTC
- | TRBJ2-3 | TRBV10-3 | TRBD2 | CAISDPAGGRDTQYF | TGTGCCATCAGTGACCCCGCGGGAGGGCGGGATACGCAGTATTTT
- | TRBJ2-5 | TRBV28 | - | CASRSHPNQPWETQYF | TGTGCCAGCAGGTCACACCCCAATCAACCGTGGGAGACCCAGTACTTC
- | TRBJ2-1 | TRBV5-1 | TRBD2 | CASRSGSISYNEQFF | TGCGCCAGCCGGAGCGGGAGTATCTCCTACAATGAGCAGTTCTTC
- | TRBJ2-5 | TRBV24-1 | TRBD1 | CATSDPTGVGTQYF | TGTGCCACCAGTGATCCCACAGGGGTGGGGACCCAGTACTTC
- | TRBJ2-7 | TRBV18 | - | CASSPNSLSEQYF | TGTGCCAGCTCACCAAACTCACTGTCCGAGCAGTACTTC
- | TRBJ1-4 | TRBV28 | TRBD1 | CASSRGQIEKLFF | TGTGCCAGCAGTCGGGGACAGATTGAAAAACTGTTTTTT
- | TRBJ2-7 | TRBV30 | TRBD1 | CAWSADRAHEQYF | TGTGCCTGGAGTGCCGACAGGGCTCACGAGCAGTACTTC
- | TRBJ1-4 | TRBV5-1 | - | CASSSGQRVNEKLFF | TGCGCCAGCAGCTCAGGACAGCGAGTTAATGAAAAACTGTTTTTT
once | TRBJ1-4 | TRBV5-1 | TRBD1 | CASSPRWMTGGNEKLFF | TGCGCCAGCAGTCCTCGCTGGATGACAGGGGGTAATGAAAAACTGTTTTTT
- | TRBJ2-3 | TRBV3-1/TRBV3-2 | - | CASSQSGVGTDTQYF | TGTGCCAGCAGCCAATCCGGGGTCGGGACAGATACGCAGTATTTT